Below are 2 T cell receptor beta chains sequenced from a single sample in a study of technical replicates of blood from a few donors. Only in-frame clones appear in the TCRdb table, and some are missing; sequencing was by immunoSEQ multiplex PCR. The sample shows 75,000 to 100,000 clones, approximately 94% of them seen only once. The sample consisted of T cells isolated from PBMCs. These receptors originate from a human donor in good health.

The sample holds one count of this clone. The chain has TRBV29-1 and TRBJ2-1; TRBD2 might be the D (6 bases). The CDR3 runs 10 residues. Trimming took off 5 bases at V and 13 bases at J, with 12 bases between the two ends. Germline CDR1 SQVTM, CDR2 ANQGSEA. In nucleotides, the CDR3 is TGCAGCGTTTCGGGGCGGGGTCAGTTCTTC. Its translation: CSVSGRGQFF.

The chain joins TRBV4-1 to TRBJ1-4; maybe TRBD1 (5 bases). Trimming took off 2 bases at V and 5 bases at J, with 15 bases between the two ends. CDR1 and CDR2 from the germline V gene are MGHRA and YSYEKL. The CDR3 has 16 residues. CDR3 sequence (DNA): TGCGCCAGCAGCCAAAGCCCCCGGGCAGGGAATGAAAAACTGTTTTTT. Its translation: CASSQSPRAGNEKLFF.